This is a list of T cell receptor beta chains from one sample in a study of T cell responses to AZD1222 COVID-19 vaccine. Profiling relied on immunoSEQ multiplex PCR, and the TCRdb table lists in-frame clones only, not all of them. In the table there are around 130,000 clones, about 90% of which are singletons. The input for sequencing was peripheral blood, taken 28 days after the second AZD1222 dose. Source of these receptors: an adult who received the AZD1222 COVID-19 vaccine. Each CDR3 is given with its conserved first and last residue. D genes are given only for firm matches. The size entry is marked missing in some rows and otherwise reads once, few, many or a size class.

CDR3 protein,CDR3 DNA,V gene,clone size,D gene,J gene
CASSLDRDGPGELFF,TGCGCCAGCAGCCTCGACAGGGACGGGCCCGGGGAGCTGTTTTTT,TRBV5-1,.,TRBD1,TRBJ2-2
CASSYPGTEGYTF,TGTGCCAGCAGTTACCCAGGAACGGAGGGCTACACCTTC,TRBV6-5,.,.,TRBJ1-2
CATSSTSGMGYNEQFF,TGTGCCACCAGTAGTACTAGCGGGATGGGATACAATGAGCAGTTCTTC,TRBV24-1,.,TRBD2,TRBJ2-1
CASRLNGGTEAFF,TGCGCCAGCAGGCTAAACGGGGGCACTGAAGCTTTCTTT,TRBV5-1,.,.,TRBJ1-1
CASSMLATAAFF,TGTGCCAGTAGTATGTTGGCTACCGCAGCTTTCTTT,TRBV19,.,.,TRBJ1-1
CASSLTSPSYNEQFF,TGCGCCAGCAGCTTGACTTCGCCCTCCTACAATGAGCAGTTCTTC,TRBV5-1,once,.,TRBJ2-1
CASGKQGAGDTQYF,TGTGCCAGTGGGAAACAGGGGGCGGGAGATACGCAGTATTTT,TRBV27,.,TRBD1,TRBJ2-3
CASRVGFSPLHF,TGTGCCAGCAGGGTTGGGTTCTCACCCCTCCACTTT,TRBV5-6,.,.,TRBJ1-6
CASSLLRSTGELFF,TGTGCCAGCAGCTTATTGCGGAGCACCGGGGAGCTGTTTTTT,TRBV11-3,.,.,TRBJ2-2
CASSPQGAYEQYF,TGTGCCAGCAGCCCACAGGGGGCTTACGAGCAGTACTTC,TRBV7-9,.,TRBD1,TRBJ2-7
CASSQEQGTLNYGYTF,TGTGCCAGCAGCCAAGAACAGGGGACCCTTAACTATGGCTACACCTTC,TRBV3-1/TRBV3-2,.,TRBD1,TRBJ1-2
CASNEDRGNTIYF,TGTGCCAGCAACGAGGACCGTGGAAACACCATATATTTT,TRBV2,.,.,TRBJ1-3
CASSGDRPYGYTF,TGTGCCAGCAGTGGGGACAGGCCCTATGGCTACACCTTC,TRBV2,.,TRBD1,TRBJ1-2
CATAGQGNTEAFF,TGTGCCACGGCGGGACAGGGGAACACTGAAGCTTTCTTT,TRBV10-3,.,TRBD1,TRBJ1-1
CASSLERQGVTEAFF,TGCGCCAGCAGCTTGGAACGTCAGGGAGTCACTGAAGCTTTCTTT,TRBV5-1,.,.,TRBJ1-1
CASSFETGDFGNTIYF,TGTGCCAGCAGCTTCGAGACAGGGGACTTTGGAAACACCATATATTTT,TRBV11-1,.,TRBD1,TRBJ1-3
CASSLALDTGELFF,TGCGCCAGCAGCTTGGCCTTGGACACCGGGGAGCTGTTTTTT,TRBV5-1,.,.,TRBJ2-2
CASSPRRGQIYEQYF,TGTGCCAGCAGTCCCCGGAGAGGGCAAATCTACGAGCAGTACTTC,TRBV6-5,.,.,TRBJ2-7
CASSPPGVSYNEQFF,TGTGCCAGCAGCCCGCCGGGCGTCTCCTACAATGAGCAGTTCTTC,TRBV7-3,.,.,TRBJ2-1
CASTRARWGTQYF,TGTGCCAGTACCCGGGCCAGGTGGGGTACGCAGTATTTT,TRBV19,.,.,TRBJ2-3
CSVEGGQGSEAFF,TGCAGCGTTGAAGGGGGACAGGGCAGTGAAGCTTTCTTT,TRBV29-1,.,TRBD1,TRBJ1-1
CASSINLLAGATGELFF,TGTGCCAGTAGTATAAATCTCCTAGCGGGCGCGACCGGGGAGCTGTTTTTT,TRBV19,.,TRBD2,TRBJ2-2
CASSLREGGLWGTDTQYF,TGTGCCAGCAGCTTAAGGGAGGGTGGTCTCTGGGGCACAGATACGCAGTATTTT,TRBV11-3,.,TRBD2,TRBJ2-3
CAWGVRADTQYF,TGTGCCTGGGGCGTCAGGGCAGATACGCAGTATTTT,TRBV30,.,.,TRBJ2-3
CASSLPGLAGAFLYNEQFF,TGTGCCAGCAGCTTACCGGGACTAGCGGGGGCCTTTCTTTACAATGAGCAGTTCTTC,TRBV7-2,.,TRBD2,TRBJ2-1
CASSVQGAEDTQYF,TGTGCCAGCAGTGTACAAGGGGCGGAGGATACGCAGTATTTT,TRBV2,.,.,TRBJ2-3
CASNPSRGSTDTQYF,TGTGCCTCAAATCCGAGCAGGGGAAGCACAGATACGCAGTATTTT,TRBV30,.,.,TRBJ2-3
CASSREHSNQPQHF,TGTGCCAGCAGTAGGGAACATAGCAATCAGCCCCAGCATTTT,TRBV2,once,.,TRBJ1-5
CASSSTFEGVRQYF,TGTGCCAGCAGCTCCACCTTTGAAGGGGTCCGGCAGTACTTC,TRBV11-2,.,.,TRBJ2-7
CASSSGQGEKLFF,TGTGCCAGCAGTTCTGGCCAGGGAGAAAAACTGTTTTTT,TRBV2,.,.,TRBJ1-4
CASSHTGTGGVYGYTF,TGTGCCAGCAGCCATACCGGGACAGGGGGCGTCTATGGCTACACCTTC,TRBV3-1/TRBV3-2,few,TRBD1,TRBJ1-2
CASSLRRGMETQYF,TGTGCTAGCAGCTTAAGGCGGGGGATGGAGACCCAGTACTTC,TRBV7-7,once,TRBD2,TRBJ2-5
CASRVKVKYNEQFF,TGTGCCAGCAGGGTTAAAGTGAAGTACAATGAGCAGTTCTTC,TRBV9,few,.,TRBJ2-1
CASSLTGVNSPLHF,TGCGCCAGCAGTTTGACAGGGGTGAATTCACCCCTCCACTTT,TRBV10-2,.,TRBD1,TRBJ1-6
CASSFQNQPQHF,TGTGCCAGCAGTTTCCAGAATCAGCCCCAGCATTTT,TRBV12-3/TRBV12-4,.,.,TRBJ1-5
CASSYSKAVGYGYTF,TGTGCCAGCAGTTACTCGAAGGCTGTCGGCTATGGCTACACCTTC,TRBV6-2/TRBV6-3,.,.,TRBJ1-2
CAWSVSSTQYF,TGTGCCTGGAGTGTAAGCAGTACGCAGTATTTT,TRBV30,.,.,TRBJ2-3
CASSTQGGTEAFF,TGTGCCAGCAGCACTCAGGGGGGCACTGAAGCTTTCTTT,TRBV7-3,.,TRBD1,TRBJ1-1
CASSSSGADSYNEQFF,TGTGCCAGCAGCTCCTCTGGAGCGGACAGCTACAATGAGCAGTTCTTC,TRBV7-9,.,.,TRBJ2-1
CASSFTGPQETQYF,TGTGCCAGCAGCTTCACCGGCCCCCAAGAGACCCAGTACTTC,TRBV3-1/TRBV3-2,.,.,TRBJ2-5
CASSSTRLDTQYF,TGTGCCAGCAGCTCCACCCGGTTAGATACGCAGTATTTT,TRBV7-6,.,.,TRBJ2-3
CASTTPSPGVRRGGYTF,TGTGCCAGTACCACCCCTTCTCCCGGGGTCCGTCGCGGTGGCTACACCTTC,TRBV19,once,.,TRBJ1-2
CASSSHSGRAEEDTQYF,TGTGCCAGCAGTTCCCATAGCGGGAGGGCCGAGGAAGATACGCAGTATTTT,TRBV6-2/TRBV6-3,.,TRBD2,TRBJ2-3
CAWALGGINEQFF,TGTGCCTGGGCCTTAGGAGGGATCAATGAGCAGTTCTTC,TRBV30,.,.,TRBJ2-1
CASSPAGPGLEKLFF,TGTGCCAGTAGCCCCGCGGGACCGGGTCTGGAAAAACTGTTTTTT,TRBV19,.,.,TRBJ1-4
CAWSSGQQETQYF,TGTGCCTGGAGTTCGGGACAGCAAGAGACCCAGTACTTC,TRBV30,.,TRBD1,TRBJ2-5
CASSFDWGNEQFF,TGTGCCAGCAGCTTCGACTGGGGAAATGAGCAGTTCTTC,TRBV7-3,.,.,TRBJ2-1
CASSLDGTSGIDEQFF,TGCGCCAGCAGCTTGGATGGGACTAGCGGGATTGATGAGCAGTTCTTC,TRBV5-1,.,TRBD2,TRBJ2-1
CASSLWGSGNTIYF,TGTGCCAGCAGCTTGTGGGGATCTGGAAACACCATATATTTT,TRBV5-4,.,.,TRBJ1-3
CASSYFPNSPLHF,TGTGCCAGCAGTTACTTTCCAAATTCACCCCTCCACTTT,TRBV6-6,.,.,TRBJ1-6
CASGPQVSYEQYF,TGTGCCAGCGGGCCTCAGGTCTCCTACGAGCAGTACTTC,TRBV5-4,many,.,TRBJ2-7
CASSPWTRQETQYF,TGTGCCAGCAGCCCCTGGACTAGGCAAGAGACCCAGTACTTC,TRBV3-1/TRBV3-2,.,TRBD2,TRBJ2-5
CASSQGQGGSYEQYF,TGTGCCAGCAGCCAAGGACAGGGGGGGTCCTACGAGCAGTACTTC,TRBV9,.,TRBD1,TRBJ2-7
CASSVDRAFGYTF,TGTGCCAGCAGCGTAGACCGAGCGTTTGGCTACACCTTC,TRBV9,once,.,TRBJ1-2
CARPSTGPDTEAFF,TGTGCCAGGCCGTCGACAGGGCCCGACACTGAAGCTTTCTTT,TRBV25-1,.,TRBD1,TRBJ1-1